This T cell receptor beta chain was documented in a study of cytomegalovirus exposure and HLA in healthy donors. Assay: immunoSEQ multiplex PCR; the TCRdb copy retains only in-frame clones and omits some. Among 250,000 to 300,000 clones listed, 80% to 90% were seen once. Germline V CDR1 and CDR2: MRHNA, SNTAGT. The ends lost 8 bases at V and 6 bases at J; junction bases unmatched: 7. The CDR3 is 13 amino acids. The sequenced material came from PBMCs. The receptor was isolated from a young woman in good health and CMV-seronegative. V usage is TRBV6-4 and J usage is TRBJ1-1; 9 bases fit TRBD1. CDR3 nucleotides: TGTGCCAGCGGACGAACAGGGGGCCCTGAAGCTTTCTTT. Its translation: CASGRTGGPEAFF.